This entry lists 28 T cell receptor beta chains sequenced from one sample in a study of response to subunit inactivated influenza vaccine. TCRdb re-analysed the RT-PCR reads in MiXCR, keeping a single row per CDR3 protein. The repertoire holds about 700,000 distinct CDR3 sequences, with approximately 15% as singletons. The input for sequencing was PBMCs from blood, taken approximately 15 days before vaccination. The receptors here all came from a middle-aged man who received an inactivated influenza vaccine.

This clonotype was seen ten or more times. This chain joins TRBV15 and TRBJ2-5; a possible D gene is TRBD2 (6 bases). The V end was cut by 5 bases, the J end by 3 bases, with 7 bases between. Per germline, CDR1 LNHNV and CDR2 YYDKDF (reference sequence). The length of the CDR3 is 12 residues. CDR3 nucleotide sequence: TGTGCCACCAGCTGGGGGGAAGAGACCCAGTACTTC. Its translation: CATSWGEETQYF.

This clonotype was counted many times. V is TRBV5-1 and J is TRBJ2-2, with D uncertain. The CDR3 loop spans 15 amino acids. Trimming took off 4 bases at V and 2 bases at J, with 12 bases between the two ends. Germline CDR1 SGHRS, CDR2 YFSETQ. The CDR3 nucleotides are TGCGCCAGCAGCCCGGACCGGTATAACACCGGGGAGCTGTTTTTT. Encoded protein: CASSPDRYNTGELFF.

This clonotype was counted ten times or more. J is TRBJ2-5 and V is TRBV14, with TRBD2 identical over 8 bases. The germline CDR1 and CDR2 sequences are SGHDN and FVKESK. With V trimmed by 0 bases and J by 4 bases, 10 bases remained unmatched. The CDR3 has 17 amino acids. The CDR3 loop is CASSQESGRGPGETQYF. For the CDR3, the DNA is TGTGCCAGCAGCCAAGAATCCGGGAGGGGTCCAGGAGAGACCCAGTACTTC.

The rearrangement links TRBV7-2 to TRBJ2-7; maybe TRBD1 (6 bases). V gave up 5 bases and J gave up 3 bases, with 17 bases separating them. In germline, CDR1 is SGHTA, CDR2 FQGNSA. The CDR3 contains 15 residues. CDR3 sequence (DNA): TGTGCCAGCAGCAAACTCCAGGGACACCTCTACGAGCAGTACTTC. Its protein is CASSKLQGHLYEQYF.

V usage is TRBV5-1 and J usage is TRBJ2-7, with no clear D. CDR3 length: 15 residues. The germline CDR1 and CDR2 sequences are SGHRS and YFSETQ. Trimming left V 1 base short and J 1 base short, with 12 bases between. The CDR3 is CASSLLGIRSYEQYF. The CDR3 DNA sequence: TGCGCCAGCAGCTTGTTGGGCATCCGATCCTACGAGCAGTACTTC. The whole variable domain, remainder taken from reference TRBV5-1 and TRBJ2-7, is KAGVTQTPRYLIKTRGQQVTLSCSPISGHRSVSWYQQTPGQGLQFLFEYFSETQRNKGNFPGRFSGRQFSNSRSEMNVSTLELGDSALYLCASSLLGIRSYEQYFGPGTRLTVT.

The gene calls are TRBV4-2 and TRBJ1-6; maybe TRBD1 (6 bases). V was pared by 4 bases and J by 8 bases, with 21 bases between. Per the germline V gene, CDR1 is LGHNA and CDR2 is YNFKEQ. The CDR3 totals 17 residues. CDR3 protein: CASSRPGQGRFDSPLHF. For the CDR3, the DNA is TGTGCCAGCAGCCGACCGGGACAAGGCCGTTTCGATTCACCCCTCCACTTT.

The table lists this clonotype with many counts. The V call is TRBV5-1, the J call TRBJ2-7, with a weak D call TRBD2 (6 bases). CDR3 length equals 13 residues. CDR1 and CDR2 (germline): SGHRS, YFSETQ. V lost 4 bases to trimming and J lost 5 bases, with 13 bases between them. DNA for the CDR3: TGCGCCAGCAGCCTTTGGGGCGGGAACGAGCAGTACTTC. This encodes CASSLWGGNEQYF.

This clonotype came up a few times. The chain links TRBV20-1 to TRBJ2-7; no firm D call. This CDR3 region has 15 residues. With 3 bases removed from V and 0 bases from J, the gap between germline ends came to 15 bases. In germline, CDR1 is DFQATT, CDR2 SNEGSKA (reference sequence). The CDR3 loop is CSARSRQVYSYEQYF. The CDR3 nucleotides read TGCAGTGCTAGGTCCCGCCAGGTTTACTCCTACGAGCAGTACTTC.

This clonotype appeared a few times. The chain is built from TRBV4-1 and TRBJ2-3; D ambiguous. The CDR3 is 16 amino acids. V dropped 4 bases and J dropped 1 base, with 15 bases sitting between them. CDR1 is MGHRA, CDR2 YSYEKL, per germline. CDR3 in amino acids: CASSRQNRVGTDTQYF. Written as DNA, the CDR3 is TGCGCCAGCAGCCGCCAAAACCGGGTCGGCACAGATACGCAGTATTTT.

This clonotype was found a few times. The CDR3 spells CASSDGSGGEWVTDTQYF. For the CDR3, the DNA is TGTGCCAGCAGTGACGGATCCGGGGGGGAGTGGGTCACAGATACGCAGTATTTT. V and J are TRBV6-4 and TRBJ2-3; 8 bases agree with TRBD2. Looked up from germline, CDR1 is MRHNA and CDR2 is SNTAGT. The CDR3 is 18 amino acids. V shed 2 bases and J 2 bases; nucleotides not matched to a gene: 12.

This clonotype occurred a few times. CDR3 amino acids: CSANLGLQETQYF. The CDR3, as DNA: TGCAGTGCTAATTTGGGGCTACAAGAGACCCAGTACTTC. This chain uses TRBV20-1 with TRBJ2-5; perhaps TRBD1 as D (5 bases). The CDR3 is 13 amino acids. V lost 4 bases to trimming and J lost 2 bases, with 11 bases between them. The germline CDR1 and CDR2 sequences are DFQATT and SNEGSKA (reference sequence).

This clonotype was seen a handful of times. V gene TRBV30 combines with J gene TRBJ2-1; weak D call: TRBD1 (7 bases). Germline V gene data show CDR1 as GTSNPN and CDR2 as SVGIG (reference sequence). The CDR3 consists of 11 residues. Trimming pared 4 bases from V and 12 bases from J, leaving 13 bases between. DNA for the CDR3: TGTGCCTGGAACAGACAGGGAGGGCAGTTCTTC. Amino acids: CAWNRQGGQFF.

There are a few counts of this clonotype. Germline and junction disagree at one end, which may indicate a read error. The chain combines TRBV11-1 with TRBJ2-5, with D possibly called TRBD1 or TRBD2 (6 bases each). There are 18 residues in the CDR3. Germline lookup yields CDR1 SGHAT and CDR2 FQDESV (reference sequence). The CDR3 sequence is CASSFIGGLTRHHETQYF. DNA for the CDR3: TGTGCCAGCAGCTTCATAGGGGGACTCACGCGTCACCACGAGACCCAGTACTTC.

This clonotype turned up a few times. V is TRBV9 and J is TRBJ2-1; 7 bases line up with TRBD1. The CDR3 runs to 16 residues. Germline CDR1 SGDLS, CDR2 YYNGEE. The V gene end was trimmed by 0 bases and the J gene end by 8 bases; junction bases not matched to a gene: 11. Here the CDR3 reads CASSVEFDRAADEQFF. The CDR3, as DNA: TGTGCCAGCAGCGTAGAATTTGACAGGGCTGCGGATGAGCAGTTCTTC. The full variable domain, in which reference TRBV9 and TRBJ2-1 provide the parts outside the CDR3, is DSGVTQTPKHLITATGQRVTLRCSPRSGDLSVYWYQQSLDQGLQFLIQYYNGEERAKGNILERFSAQQFPDLHSELNLSSLELGDSALYFCASSVEFDRAADEQFFGPGTRLTVL.

This rearrangement joins TRBV12-3 or TRBV12-4 to TRBJ2-7; no clear D. V was cut by 0 bases and J by 6 bases, with 15 bases left in between. CDR3 length: 15 residues. The CDR3 coding sequence is TGTGCCAGCAGTTTAGCCGGGCTGCTCCCGTCCGAGCAGTACTTC. Translated, it gives CASSLAGLLPSEQYF.

The sample holds a few counts of this clonotype. J is TRBJ2-1 and V is TRBV5-1, with D unresolved. Germline V gene lookup returns CDR1 SGHRS and CDR2 YFSETQ. Deletions cut 1 base from V and 10 bases from J, with 15 bases between. The CDR3 is made up of 14 amino acids. CDR3 in DNA: TGCGCCAGCAGCTTGTTGGCTAACGCTAGGGAGCAGTTCTTC. As protein: CASSLLANAREQFF.

This clonotype was seen a few times. The chain couples TRBV5-6 to TRBJ2-1; 9 positions agree with TRBD2. The CDR3 is made up of 16 amino acids. V shed 2 bases, J shed 6 bases, and the junction held 9 bases outside the gene matches. Germline values: CDR1 SGHDT, CDR2 YYEEEE. The CDR3 DNA is TGTGCCAGCAGCTTTTATAGCGGGAGCGGTCCCAATGAGCAGTTCTTC. Translated: CASSFYSGSGPNEQFF.

The V gene is TRBV6-5, the J gene TRBJ1-5; the D gene is possibly TRBD1 (5 bases). With 0 bases removed from V and 5 bases from J, the gap between germline ends came to 5 bases. There are 13 residues in the CDR3. CDR1 is MNHEY and CDR2 is SVGAGI in the germline V gene. The CDR3 loop reads CASSYSGDQPQHF. Written as DNA, the CDR3 is TGTGCCAGCAGTTACTCGGGGGATCAGCCCCAGCATTTT.

This rearrangement joins TRBV7-6 to TRBJ2-1; 7 bases fit TRBD2. The CDR3 contains 16 residues. CDR1 is SGHVS, CDR2 FNYEAQ, per germline. V lost 1 base and J lost 7; bases outside the gene matches: 10. The DNA for the CDR3 is TGTGCCAGCAGCTTAGGGGCATCGGGACTAAGGAATGAGCAGTTCTTC. As protein: CASSLGASGLRNEQFF. The full variable domain, with the rest looked up from reference TRBV7-6 and TRBJ2-1, is GAGVSQSPRYKVTKRGQDVALRCDPISGHVSLYWYRQALGQGPEFLTYFNYEAQQDKSGLPNDRFSAERPEGSISTLTIQRTEQRDSAMYRCASSLGASGLRNEQFFGPGTRLTVL.

The rearrangement links TRBV21-1 to TRBJ1-5; the DNA was not compared with TRBD1, the D call given in the table. TRBV21-1 is labeled a pseudogene. The CDR3 loop spans 14 amino acids. This CDR3 reads CASSKTGGGQPQHF. DNA of the CDR3: TGTGCCAGCAGCAAGACAGGGGGCGGTCAGCCCCAGCATTTT.

This clonotype has only a few counts. The gene calls are TRBV5-1 and TRBJ1-6; TRBD1 might be the D (5 bases). CDR1 is SGHRS and CDR2 is YFSETQ in the germline V gene. V was shortened by 0 bases and J by 9 bases, with 10 bases between the two germline ends. This CDR3 is built from 14 residues. The CDR3 DNA reads TGCGCCAGCAGCTTGGAAGGGACCCGTTCACCCCTCCACTTT. This translates into CASSLEGTRSPLHF.

V is TRBV20-1 and J is TRBJ2-7; D is ambiguous. Germline V lookup: CDR1 DFQATT, CDR2 SNEGSKA (reference sequence). Trimming removed 0 bases from V and 2 bases from J, with 11 bases in between. This CDR3 has 14 residues. Written as DNA, the CDR3 is TGCAGTGCTAGAGAAGTGGAGCCACCCTACGAGCAGTACTTC. This translates into CSAREVEPPYEQYF.

This clonotype was seen only a few times. The junction differs from germline at one of its ends, possibly a read error. J is TRBJ2-7 and V is TRBV12-3 or TRBV12-4, with TRBD2 identical over 9 bases. The CDR3 consists of 12 residues. CDR3 amino acids: CASSPSGTSLSF. The CDR3 region has the DNA TGTGCCAGCAGCCCCTCGGGGACTAGCCTGTCCTTC.

The table lists this clonotype with a few counts. The chain uses TRBV6-5 and TRBJ2-1; TRBD1 agrees at 9 bases. CDR3 length: 16 residues. Unmatched junction bases numbered 7, after V lost 3 bases and J lost 4 bases. The germline V gene encodes CDR1 MNHEY and CDR2 SVGAGI. The DNA of the CDR3 is TGTGCCAGCAGTTATCCCCCGGGACAGGGTTACAATGAGCAGTTCTTC. Its protein product is CASSYPPGQGYNEQFF.

This chain uses TRBV12-3 or TRBV12-4 with TRBJ1-5; D may be TRBD1 (5 bases). Trimming removed 7 bases from V and 7 bases from J, with 14 bases in between. The CDR3 sequence is 13 residues long. The CDR3 protein is CASTAAGRQPQHF. The CDR3 nucleotides read TGTGCCAGCACCGCAGCGGGGCGCCAGCCCCAGCATTTT.

The chain has TRBV11-2 and TRBJ2-7; D remains ambiguous. With 7 bases removed from V and 0 bases from J, the gap between germline ends came to 13 bases. This CDR3 is built from 14 residues. Germline assignment: CDR1 SGHAT and CDR2 FQNNGV. The CDR3 nucleotides read TGTGCCAGCACCCTTTCCACAGTCTCCTACGAGCAGTACTTC. It encodes CASTLSTVSYEQYF.

This clonotype appeared a few times. The genes are TRBV29-1 and TRBJ2-7; 10 bases match TRBD2. CDR3 size: 17 residues. Germline V gives CDR1 SQVTM, CDR2 ANQGSEA. After removal of 1 base from V and 0 bases from J, the junction contained 9 bases not matched to a gene. The CDR3, as DNA: TGCAGCGTTGAAGGGTTAGCGGGAGGCTCGAGCTCCTACGAGCAGTACTTC. Amino acids: CSVEGLAGGSSSYEQYF.

The J gene is TRBJ2-2, the V gene TRBV4-3, with unresolved D. Trimming removed 0 bases from V and 8 bases from J, with 7 bases in between. Germline assignment: CDR1 LGHNA and CDR2 YSLEER. The CDR3 is 13 residues long. This chain's CDR3 is CASSQEAFGELFF. CDR3 nucleotides: TGCGCCAGCAGCCAAGAAGCCTTTGGGGAGCTGTTTTTT.